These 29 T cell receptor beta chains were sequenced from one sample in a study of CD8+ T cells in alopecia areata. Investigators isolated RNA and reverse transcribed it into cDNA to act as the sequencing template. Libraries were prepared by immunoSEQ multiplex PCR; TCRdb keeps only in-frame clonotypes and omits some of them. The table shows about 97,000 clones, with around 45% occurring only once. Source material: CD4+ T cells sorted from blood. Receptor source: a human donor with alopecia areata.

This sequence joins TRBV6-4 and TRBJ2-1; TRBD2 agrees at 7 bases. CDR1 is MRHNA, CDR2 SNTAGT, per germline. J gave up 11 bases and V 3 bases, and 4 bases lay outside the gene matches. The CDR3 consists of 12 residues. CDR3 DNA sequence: TGTGCCAGCAGTGAACCCGGGACTAAGCAGTTCTTC. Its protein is CASSEPGTKQFF.

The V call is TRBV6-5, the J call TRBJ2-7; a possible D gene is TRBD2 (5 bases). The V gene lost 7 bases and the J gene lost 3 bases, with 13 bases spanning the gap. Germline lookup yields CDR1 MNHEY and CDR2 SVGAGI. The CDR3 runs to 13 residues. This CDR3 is CASTTAGHYEQYF. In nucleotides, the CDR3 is TGTGCCAGCACCACCGCGGGCCACTACGAGCAGTACTTC.

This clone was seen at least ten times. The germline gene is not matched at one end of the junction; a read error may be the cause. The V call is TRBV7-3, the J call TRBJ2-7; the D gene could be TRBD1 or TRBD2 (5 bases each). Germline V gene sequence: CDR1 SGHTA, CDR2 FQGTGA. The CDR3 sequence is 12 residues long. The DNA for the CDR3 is TGCGAATACGAGGGGTGGGAGTACGAGCAGTACTTC. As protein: CEYEGWEYEQYF.

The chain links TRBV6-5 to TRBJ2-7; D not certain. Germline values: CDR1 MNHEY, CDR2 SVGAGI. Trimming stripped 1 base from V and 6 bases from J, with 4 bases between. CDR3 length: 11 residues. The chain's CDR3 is CASSYYGEQYF. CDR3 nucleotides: TGTGCCAGCAGTTACTACGGCGAGCAGTACTTC.

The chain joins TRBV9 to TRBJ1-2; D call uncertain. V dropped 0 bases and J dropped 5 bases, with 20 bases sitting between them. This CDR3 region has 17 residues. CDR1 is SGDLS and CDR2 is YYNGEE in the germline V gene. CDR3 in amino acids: CASSVDPRAAMMYGYTF. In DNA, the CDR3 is TGTGCCAGCAGCGTAGACCCTCGAGCTGCGATGATGTATGGCTACACCTTC. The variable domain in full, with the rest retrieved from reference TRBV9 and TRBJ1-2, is DSGVTQTPKHLITATGQRVTLRCSPRSGDLSVYWYQQSLDQGLQFLIQYYNGEERAKGNILERFSAQQFPDLHSELNLSSLELGDSALYFCASSVDPRAAMMYGYTFGSGTRLTVV.

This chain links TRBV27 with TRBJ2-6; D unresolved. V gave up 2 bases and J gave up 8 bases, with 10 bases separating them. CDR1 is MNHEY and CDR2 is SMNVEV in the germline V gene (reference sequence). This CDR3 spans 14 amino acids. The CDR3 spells CASSLRSLTNVLTF. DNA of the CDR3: TGTGCCAGCAGTTTAAGGTCTTTGACCAACGTCCTGACTTTC.

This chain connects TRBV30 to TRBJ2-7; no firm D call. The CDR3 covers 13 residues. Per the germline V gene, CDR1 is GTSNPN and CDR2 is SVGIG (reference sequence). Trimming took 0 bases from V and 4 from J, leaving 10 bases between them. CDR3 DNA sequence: TGTGCCTGGAGTGTAGGATACTTGTACGAGCAGTACTTC. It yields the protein CAWSVGYLYEQYF.

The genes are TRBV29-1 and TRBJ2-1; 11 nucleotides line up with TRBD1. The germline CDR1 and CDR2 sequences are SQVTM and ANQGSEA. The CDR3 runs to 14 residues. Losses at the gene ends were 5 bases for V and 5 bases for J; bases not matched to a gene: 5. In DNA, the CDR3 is TGCAGCGTTAGGGACAGGGGGTTTGACAATGAGCAGTTCTTC. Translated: CSVRDRGFDNEQFF.

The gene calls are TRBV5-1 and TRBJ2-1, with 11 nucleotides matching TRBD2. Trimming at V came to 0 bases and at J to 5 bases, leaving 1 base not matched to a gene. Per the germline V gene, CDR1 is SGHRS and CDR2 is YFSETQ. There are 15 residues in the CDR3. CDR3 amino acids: CASSLVAGGDNEQFF. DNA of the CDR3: TGCGCCAGCAGCTTGGTAGCGGGAGGGGACAATGAGCAGTTCTTC. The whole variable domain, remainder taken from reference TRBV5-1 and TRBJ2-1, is KAGVTQTPRYLIKTRGQQVTLSCSPISGHRSVSWYQQTPGQGLQFLFEYFSETQRNKGNFPGRFSGRQFSNSRSEMNVSTLELGDSALYLCASSLVAGGDNEQFFGPGTRLTVL.

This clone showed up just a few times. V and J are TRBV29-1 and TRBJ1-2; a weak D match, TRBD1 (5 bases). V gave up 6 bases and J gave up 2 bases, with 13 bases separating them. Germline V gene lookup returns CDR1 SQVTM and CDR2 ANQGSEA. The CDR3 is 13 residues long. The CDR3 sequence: CSVPLRQNYGYTF. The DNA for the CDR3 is TGCAGCGTCCCCCTTAGACAGAACTATGGCTACACCTTC.

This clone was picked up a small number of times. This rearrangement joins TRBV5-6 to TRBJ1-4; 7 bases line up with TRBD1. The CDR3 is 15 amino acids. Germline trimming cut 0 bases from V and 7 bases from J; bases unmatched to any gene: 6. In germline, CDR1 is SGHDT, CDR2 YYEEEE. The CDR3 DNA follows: TGTGCCAGCAGCTTGGTCGGTAGGGGGCTTGAAAAACTGTTTTTT. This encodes CASSLVGRGLEKLFF. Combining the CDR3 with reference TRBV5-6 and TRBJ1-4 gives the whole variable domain DAGVTQSPTHLIKTRGQQVTLRCSPKSGHDTVSWYQQALGQGPQFIFQYYEEEERQRGNFPDRFSGHQFPNYSSELNVNALLLGDSALYLCASSLVGRGLEKLFFGSGTQLSVL.

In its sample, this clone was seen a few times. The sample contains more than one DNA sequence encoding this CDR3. In DNA, the CDR3 is TGCGCCAGCAGCCCGGGGCCTAGCACAGATACGCAGTATTTT. Translating gives CASSPGPSTDTQYF. The chain combines TRBV5-1 with TRBJ2-3; D is possibly TRBD1 or TRBD2 (5 bases each). Germline CDR1 is SGHRS and CDR2 is YFSETQ. The CDR3 extends over 14 amino acids. The V end was cut by 4 bases, the J end by 0 bases, with 9 bases between.

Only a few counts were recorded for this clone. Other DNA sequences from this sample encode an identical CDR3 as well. In DNA, the CDR3 is TGCAGCGTTGAGGTTGGGGAAAAACTGTTTTTT. It is translated as CSVEVGEKLFF. The chain is built from TRBV29-1 and TRBJ1-4; no firm D call. From germline, CDR1 is SQVTM and CDR2 ANQGSEA. The germline V and J ends were trimmed by 3 bases and 8 bases, with 7 bases remaining between them. This CDR3 spans 11 amino acids.

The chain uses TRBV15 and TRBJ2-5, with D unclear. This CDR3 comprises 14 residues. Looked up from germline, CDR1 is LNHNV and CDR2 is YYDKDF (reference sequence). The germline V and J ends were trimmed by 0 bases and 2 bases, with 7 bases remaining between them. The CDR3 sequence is CATSRDYTQETQYF. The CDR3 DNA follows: TGTGCCACCAGCAGAGATTACACTCAAGAGACCCAGTACTTC.

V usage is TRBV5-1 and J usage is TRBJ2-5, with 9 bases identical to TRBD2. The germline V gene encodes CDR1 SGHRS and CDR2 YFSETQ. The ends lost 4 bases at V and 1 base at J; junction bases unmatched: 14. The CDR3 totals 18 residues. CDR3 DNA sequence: TGCGCCAGCAGCGCGGGGGGGACAGCGGCAGACATCCAAGAGACCCAGTACTTC. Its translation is CASSAGGTAADIQETQYF.

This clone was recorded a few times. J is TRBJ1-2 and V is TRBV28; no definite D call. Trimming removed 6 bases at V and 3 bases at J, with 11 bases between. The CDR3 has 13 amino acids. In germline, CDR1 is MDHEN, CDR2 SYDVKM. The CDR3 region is CASRREVYYGYTF. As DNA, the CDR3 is TGTGCCAGCAGGAGGGAGGTCTACTATGGCTACACCTTC.

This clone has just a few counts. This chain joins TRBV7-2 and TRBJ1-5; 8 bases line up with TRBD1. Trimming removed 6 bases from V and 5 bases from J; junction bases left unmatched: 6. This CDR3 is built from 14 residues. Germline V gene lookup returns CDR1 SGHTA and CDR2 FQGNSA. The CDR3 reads CASSYTGGDQPQHF. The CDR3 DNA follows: TGTGCCAGCAGTTATACAGGGGGAGATCAGCCCCAGCATTTT. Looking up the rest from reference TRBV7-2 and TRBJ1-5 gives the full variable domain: GAGVSQSPSNKVTEKGKDVELRCDPISGHTALYWYRQSLGQGLEFLIYFQGNSAPDKSGLPSDRFSAERTGGSVSTLTIQRTQQEDSAVYLCASSYTGGDQPQHFGDGTRLSIL.

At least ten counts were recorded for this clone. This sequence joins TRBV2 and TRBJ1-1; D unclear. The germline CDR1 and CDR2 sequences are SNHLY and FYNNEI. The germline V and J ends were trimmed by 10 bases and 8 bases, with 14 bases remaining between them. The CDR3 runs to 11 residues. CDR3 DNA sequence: TGTGCCACAAAAGAGGCCACCGAAGCTTTCTTT. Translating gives CATKEATEAFF.

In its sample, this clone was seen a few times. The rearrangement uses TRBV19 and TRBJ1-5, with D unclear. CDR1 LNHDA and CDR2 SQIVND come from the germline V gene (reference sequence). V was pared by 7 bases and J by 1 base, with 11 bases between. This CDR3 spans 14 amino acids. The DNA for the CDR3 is TGTGCCAGTACCCGATTTGCGAGCAATCAGCCCCAGCATTTT. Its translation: CASTRFASNQPQHF. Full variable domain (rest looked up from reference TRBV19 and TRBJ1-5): DGGITQSPKYLFRKEGQNVTLSCEQNLNHDAMYWYRQDPGQGLRLIYYSQIVNDFQKGDIAEGYSVSREKKESFPLTVTSAQKNPTAFYLCASTRFASNQPQHFGDGTRLSIL.

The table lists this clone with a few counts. In DNA, the CDR3 is TGTGCCAGCAGCGCCACTAGCGGGAGGGAGACCCAGTACTTC. Amino acids: CASSATSGRETQYF. The J gene is TRBJ2-5, the V gene TRBV7-7; 12 nucleotides agree with TRBD2. CDR3 size: 14 residues. Germline values: CDR1 SSHAT, CDR2 FNYEAQ (reference sequence). The V segment lost 5 bases and the J segment 5 bases; nucleotides outside the gene matches: 3.

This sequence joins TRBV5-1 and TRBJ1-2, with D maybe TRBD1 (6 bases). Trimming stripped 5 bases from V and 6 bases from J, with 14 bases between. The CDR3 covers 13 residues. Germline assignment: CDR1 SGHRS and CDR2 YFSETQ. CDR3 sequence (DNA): TGCGCCAGCAGAGGTAACAGGGAGGATGGCTACACCTTC. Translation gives CASRGNREDGYTF.

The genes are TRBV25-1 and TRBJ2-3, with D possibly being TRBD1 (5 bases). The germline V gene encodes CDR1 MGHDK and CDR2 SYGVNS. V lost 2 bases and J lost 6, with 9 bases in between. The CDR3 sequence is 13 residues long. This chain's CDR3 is CASSEQGMDTQYF. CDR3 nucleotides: TGTGCCAGCAGTGAACAGGGTATGGATACGCAGTATTTT.

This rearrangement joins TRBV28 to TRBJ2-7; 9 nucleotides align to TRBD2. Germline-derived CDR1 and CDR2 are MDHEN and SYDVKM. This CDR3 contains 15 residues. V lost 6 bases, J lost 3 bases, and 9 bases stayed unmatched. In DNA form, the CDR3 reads TGTGCCAGCAGCTCTGGACTAGCGCGAGTCTACGAGCAGTACTTC. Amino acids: CASSSGLARVYEQYF.

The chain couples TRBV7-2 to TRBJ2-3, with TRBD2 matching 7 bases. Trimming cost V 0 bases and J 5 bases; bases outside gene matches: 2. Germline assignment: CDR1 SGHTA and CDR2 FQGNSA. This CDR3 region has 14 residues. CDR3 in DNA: TGTGCCAGCAGCTTAGCGGGAGGGGTAGATACGCAGTATTTT. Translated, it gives CASSLAGGVDTQYF. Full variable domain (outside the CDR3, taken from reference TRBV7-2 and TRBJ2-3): GAGVSQSPSNKVTEKGKDVELRCDPISGHTALYWYRQSLGQGLEFLIYFQGNSAPDKSGLPSDRFSAERTGGSVSTLTIQRTQQEDSAVYLCASSLAGGVDTQYFGPGTRLTVL.

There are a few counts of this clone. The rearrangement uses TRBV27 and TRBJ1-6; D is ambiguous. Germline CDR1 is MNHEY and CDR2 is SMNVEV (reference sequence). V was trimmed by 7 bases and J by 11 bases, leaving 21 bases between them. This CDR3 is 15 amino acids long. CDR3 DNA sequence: TGTGCCAGCACCAACGCCGGGCTGATGGTAACACCCCTCCACTTT. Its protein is CASTNAGLMVTPLHF.

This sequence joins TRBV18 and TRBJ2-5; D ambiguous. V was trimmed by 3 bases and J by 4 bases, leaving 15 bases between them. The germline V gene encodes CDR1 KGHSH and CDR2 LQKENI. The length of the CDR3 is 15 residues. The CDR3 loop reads CASSPDTTSPETQYF. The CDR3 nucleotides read TGTGCCAGCTCACCGGATACTACCAGCCCAGAGACCCAGTACTTC.

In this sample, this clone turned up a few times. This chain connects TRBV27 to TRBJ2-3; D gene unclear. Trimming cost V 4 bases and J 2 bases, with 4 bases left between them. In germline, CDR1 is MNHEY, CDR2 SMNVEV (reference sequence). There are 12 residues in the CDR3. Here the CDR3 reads CASSSHTDTQYF. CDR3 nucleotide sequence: TGTGCCAGCAGTTCACACACAGATACGCAGTATTTT.

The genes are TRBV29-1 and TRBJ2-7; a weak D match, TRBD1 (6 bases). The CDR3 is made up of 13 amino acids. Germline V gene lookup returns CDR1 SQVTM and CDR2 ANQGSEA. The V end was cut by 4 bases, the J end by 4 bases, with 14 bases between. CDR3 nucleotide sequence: TGCAGCGTTGGTACAGGGAGTGGGTACGAGCAGTACTTC. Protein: CSVGTGSGYEQYF.

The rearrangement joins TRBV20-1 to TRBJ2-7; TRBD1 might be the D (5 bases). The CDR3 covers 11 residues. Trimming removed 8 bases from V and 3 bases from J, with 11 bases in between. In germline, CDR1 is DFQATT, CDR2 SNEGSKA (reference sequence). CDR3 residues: CSSTTDYEQYF. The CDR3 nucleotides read TGCAGTTCGACGACAGACTACGAGCAGTACTTC.